A selection of T cell receptor beta chains follows, all from one sample in a study of a mutant IDH1 vaccine in newly diagnosed glioma. Only in-frame clones appear in the TCRdb table, and some are missing; sequencing was by immunoSEQ multiplex PCR. The sample contains tens of thousands of clones, roughly 79% of which appear only once. No antigens are known for them. The sample was PBMCs, taken from a glioma patient whose treatment included an IDH1 peptide vaccine. All receptors derive from a man aged 35-49 years with glioma. Both conserved end residues are part of each CDR3. The order of the fields is clone size, J gene, V gene, D gene, CDR3 DNA, CDR3 protein. D genes are given only for firm matches. Expanded clones are given a class, and other clones once, few, many or no size at all.

clone_size: few
j_call: TRBJ1-2
v_call: TRBV28
d_call: NA
cdr3_nt: TGTGCCAGCAGTCGCGGAACCTATGGCTACACCTTC
cdr3_aa: CASSRGTYGYTF

clone_size: NA
j_call: TRBJ1-1
v_call: TRBV18
d_call: NA
cdr3_nt: TGTGCCAGCTCACCCGTGGGCACTGAAGCTTTCTTT
cdr3_aa: CASSPVGTEAFF

clone_size: NA
j_call: TRBJ2-1
v_call: TRBV6-5
d_call: TRBD2
cdr3_nt: TGTGCCAGCAGTCCGGACCTAGCGGGGGCAAATGAGCAGTTCTTC
cdr3_aa: CASSPDLAGANEQFF

clone_size: NA
j_call: TRBJ2-1
v_call: TRBV19
d_call: TRBD2
cdr3_nt: TGTGCCAGTAGTATAGCGGGAGGGCCTAACGAGCAGTTCTTC
cdr3_aa: CASSIAGGPNEQFF

clone_size: NA
j_call: TRBJ1-1
v_call: TRBV11-3
d_call: NA
cdr3_nt: TGTGCCAGCAGTTACGGTGGCTCGGCTGAAGCTTTCTTT
cdr3_aa: CASSYGGSAEAFF

clone_size: NA
j_call: TRBJ2-3
v_call: TRBV5-1
d_call: NA
cdr3_nt: TGCGCCAGCAGCTTAGCTAGTGCAAGCACAGATACGCAGTATTTT
cdr3_aa: CASSLASASTDTQYF

clone_size: NA
j_call: TRBJ1-1
v_call: TRBV5-6
d_call: TRBD1
cdr3_nt: TGTGCCAGCAGCTTGGGACAGGGGAGGACTGAAGCTTTCTTT
cdr3_aa: CASSLGQGRTEAFF

clone_size: NA
j_call: TRBJ1-2
v_call: TRBV4-3
d_call: NA
cdr3_nt: TGCGCCAGCAGCCAAGTCTTGGGGAATGGCTACACCTTC
cdr3_aa: CASSQVLGNGYTF

clone_size: NA
j_call: TRBJ1-4
v_call: TRBV18
d_call: TRBD1
cdr3_nt: TGTGCCAGCTCACCCGTGCAGCAGGGGGGACTGTTTTTT
cdr3_aa: CASSPVQQGGLFF

clone_size: NA
j_call: TRBJ2-6
v_call: TRBV6-1
d_call: NA
cdr3_nt: TGTGCCAGCGAAGGGTCGGTTGGGGCCAACGTCCTGACTTTC
cdr3_aa: CASEGSVGANVLTF

clone_size: once
j_call: TRBJ2-4
v_call: TRBV7-2
d_call: TRBD1
cdr3_nt: TGTGCCAGCAGCCGCAGGGGGAAAAACATTCAGTACTTC
cdr3_aa: CASSRRGKNIQYF

clone_size: NA
j_call: TRBJ2-7
v_call: TRBV19
d_call: TRBD1
cdr3_nt: TGTGCCAGTAGTGCTGCTTCGTGGGACAGGGCGGGCGAGCAGTACTTC
cdr3_aa: CASSAASWDRAGEQYF

clone_size: few
j_call: TRBJ1-1
v_call: TRBV6-5
d_call: NA
cdr3_nt: TGTGCCAGCAGTATAGGGGGGACCACTGAAGCTTTCTTT
cdr3_aa: CASSIGGTTEAFF

clone_size: NA
j_call: TRBJ2-5
v_call: TRBV7-2
d_call: NA
cdr3_nt: TGTGCCAGCAGCTTAGGGTTAGGAGAGACCCAGTACTTC
cdr3_aa: CASSLGLGETQYF

clone_size: NA
j_call: TRBJ2-1
v_call: TRBV4-1
d_call: TRBD1
cdr3_nt: TGCGCCAGCAGCCAACACGGACAGGGGATTGGGACAGTGGGGTTCTTC
cdr3_aa: CASSQHGQGIGTVGFF

clone_size: medium-sized
j_call: TRBJ1-2
v_call: TRBV7-2
d_call: NA
cdr3_nt: TGTGCCAGCAGCCGAGCGGGGGGGGCCTATGGCTACACCTTC
cdr3_aa: CASSRAGGAYGYTF

clone_size: NA
j_call: TRBJ1-2
v_call: TRBV6-5
d_call: NA
cdr3_nt: TGTGCCAGCAGGAGGGACACCGCCACCTATGGCTACACCTTC
cdr3_aa: CASRRDTATYGYTF

clone_size: few
j_call: TRBJ2-7
v_call: TRBV27
d_call: TRBD2
cdr3_nt: TGTGCCAGCAGTTCCTCTAGCGGTCCCTACGAGCAGTACTTC
cdr3_aa: CASSSSSGPYEQYF

clone_size: NA
j_call: TRBJ2-3
v_call: TRBV5-1
d_call: TRBD1
cdr3_nt: TGCGCCAGCAGACCTGGGACAGGCCGCACAGATACGCAGTATTTT
cdr3_aa: CASRPGTGRTDTQYF

clone_size: NA
j_call: TRBJ1-1
v_call: TRBV30
d_call: NA
cdr3_nt: TGTGCCTGGAGTTGGGGTGCTGAAGCTTTCTTT
cdr3_aa: CAWSWGAEAFF

clone_size: NA
j_call: TRBJ2-5
v_call: TRBV5-1
d_call: NA
cdr3_nt: TGCGCCAGCAGCTTGGACATGGCAGAGCAAGAGACCCAGTACTTC
cdr3_aa: CASSLDMAEQETQYF

clone_size: NA
j_call: TRBJ1-1
v_call: TRBV11-2
d_call: NA
cdr3_nt: TGTGCCAGCAGCTTAGAAAGGGTGGTCCAGACTGAAGCTTTCTTT
cdr3_aa: CASSLERVVQTEAFF

clone_size: NA
j_call: TRBJ2-3
v_call: TRBV6-5
d_call: TRBD2
cdr3_nt: TGTGCCAGCAGTCAAGGACTAGCGGGCACAGATACGCAGTATTTT
cdr3_aa: CASSQGLAGTDTQYF

clone_size: NA
j_call: TRBJ2-5
v_call: TRBV19
d_call: NA
cdr3_nt: TGTGCCAGTAGTACAGCAGGAGAGACCCAGTACTTC
cdr3_aa: CASSTAGETQYF

clone_size: NA
j_call: TRBJ2-7
v_call: TRBV6-6
d_call: TRBD2
cdr3_nt: TGTGCCAGCAGTTCCCCGACACTAGCGGGATACGAGCAGTACTTC
cdr3_aa: CASSSPTLAGYEQYF

clone_size: NA
j_call: TRBJ2-7
v_call: TRBV5-1
d_call: NA
cdr3_nt: TGCGCCAGCAGCCAGGGGACGCAAAGGTCCGGGGAGCAGTACTTC
cdr3_aa: CASSQGTQRSGEQYF

clone_size: NA
j_call: TRBJ1-3
v_call: TRBV2
d_call: NA
cdr3_nt: TGTGCCAGCAGTGCGAGTCCAGTTAATGGAAACACCATATATTTT
cdr3_aa: CASSASPVNGNTIYF

clone_size: NA
j_call: TRBJ1-2
v_call: TRBV7-5
d_call: NA
cdr3_nt: TGTGCCAGAAGCTTAGGAGAGCGTGAGGGACAGGGTATTAACTATGGCTACACCTTC
cdr3_aa: CARSLGEREGQGINYGYTF

clone_size: NA
j_call: TRBJ2-7
v_call: TRBV5-4
d_call: TRBD1
cdr3_nt: TGTGCCAGCAGCAGGAAAGACAGGGGGACGATACCTTACTCCTACGAGCAGTACTTC
cdr3_aa: CASSRKDRGTIPYSYEQYF

clone_size: NA
j_call: TRBJ1-1
v_call: TRBV18
d_call: TRBD1
cdr3_nt: TGTGCCAGCTCAGCCGGGACAGGGGGCACCACTGAAGCTTTCTTT
cdr3_aa: CASSAGTGGTTEAFF

clone_size: NA
j_call: TRBJ1-5
v_call: TRBV7-8
d_call: NA
cdr3_nt: TGTGCCAGCAGCTTACCCGGGAATCAGCCCCAGCATTTT
cdr3_aa: CASSLPGNQPQHF

clone_size: NA
j_call: TRBJ1-3
v_call: TRBV10-3
d_call: TRBD1
cdr3_nt: TGTGCCATCACCCCCCTTATACCGGGACAGCTCTCTGGAAACACCATATATTTT
cdr3_aa: CAITPLIPGQLSGNTIYF

clone_size: NA
j_call: TRBJ2-2
v_call: TRBV28
d_call: TRBD1
cdr3_nt: TGTGCCAGCAGTTGGGACAGGGGGGAAATTGGCGGGGAGCTGTTTTTT
cdr3_aa: CASSWDRGEIGGELFF

clone_size: once
j_call: TRBJ1-3
v_call: TRBV19
d_call: NA
cdr3_nt: TGTGCCAGTCGAATGGACAGATCCTCTGGAAACACCATATATTTT
cdr3_aa: CASRMDRSSGNTIYF

clone_size: NA
j_call: TRBJ1-5
v_call: TRBV19
d_call: NA
cdr3_nt: TGTGCCAGTAGTGGGAGGCCGAGCAATCAGCCCCAGCATTTT
cdr3_aa: CASSGRPSNQPQHF

clone_size: NA
j_call: TRBJ2-7
v_call: TRBV11-2
d_call: NA
cdr3_nt: TGTGCCAGCAGCTTATCGGAGGGGTGGGCCTACGAGCAGTACTTC
cdr3_aa: CASSLSEGWAYEQYF

clone_size: NA
j_call: TRBJ2-7
v_call: TRBV25-1
d_call: TRBD1
cdr3_nt: TGTGCCAGCAGTGAGCCACCAGGGGGCCACAACGAGCAGTACTTC
cdr3_aa: CASSEPPGGHNEQYF

clone_size: NA
j_call: TRBJ1-2
v_call: TRBV27
d_call: TRBD1
cdr3_nt: TGTGCCAGCAGTGGCGGGACAGGGAGGAACTATGGCTACACCTTC
cdr3_aa: CASSGGTGRNYGYTF

clone_size: NA
j_call: TRBJ2-7
v_call: TRBV27
d_call: NA
cdr3_nt: TGTGCCAGCAGTTTCGGCGGGAACGAGCAGTACTTC
cdr3_aa: CASSFGGNEQYF

clone_size: NA
j_call: TRBJ2-2
v_call: TRBV25-1
d_call: NA
cdr3_nt: TGTGCCAGCAGTAAGGACGGTCCGAACACCGGGGAGCTGTTTTTT
cdr3_aa: CASSKDGPNTGELFF

clone_size: NA
j_call: TRBJ2-7
v_call: TRBV5-1
d_call: NA
cdr3_nt: TGCGCCAGCAGCTCCGAAGGGAACAGAAGGACCGAGCAGTACTTC
cdr3_aa: CASSSEGNRRTEQYF

clone_size: NA
j_call: TRBJ1-6
v_call: TRBV5-6
d_call: NA
cdr3_nt: TGTGCCAGCAGCTTGGGGGACCCTTACAGGTCACCCCTCCACTTT
cdr3_aa: CASSLGDPYRSPLHF

clone_size: NA
j_call: TRBJ2-7
v_call: TRBV19
d_call: NA
cdr3_nt: TGTGCCAGTAGTACCCCCGAGAACGGGGACAACGAGCAGTACTTC
cdr3_aa: CASSTPENGDNEQYF

clone_size: NA
j_call: TRBJ1-6
v_call: TRBV27
d_call: NA
cdr3_nt: TGTGCCAGCAGTTTCAGTAATTCACCCCTCCACTTT
cdr3_aa: CASSFSNSPLHF

clone_size: NA
j_call: TRBJ2-7
v_call: TRBV29-1
d_call: TRBD2
cdr3_nt: TGCAGCGTTGGGCAGCGGGAGGGCCGAGAGCAGTACTTC
cdr3_aa: CSVGQREGREQYF

clone_size: NA
j_call: TRBJ2-4
v_call: TRBV14
d_call: NA
cdr3_nt: TGTGCCAGCAGCCCCCAGGGGGGACTGCACAAAAACATTCAGTACTTC
cdr3_aa: CASSPQGGLHKNIQYF